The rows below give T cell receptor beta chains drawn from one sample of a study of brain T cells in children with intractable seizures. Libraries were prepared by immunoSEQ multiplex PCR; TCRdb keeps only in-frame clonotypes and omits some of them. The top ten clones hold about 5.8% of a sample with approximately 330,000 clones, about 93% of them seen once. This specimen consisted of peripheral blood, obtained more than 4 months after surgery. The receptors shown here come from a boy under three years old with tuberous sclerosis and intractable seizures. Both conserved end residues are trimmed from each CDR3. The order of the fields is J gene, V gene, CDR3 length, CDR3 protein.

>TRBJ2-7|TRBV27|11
ASSSVTGVEQY
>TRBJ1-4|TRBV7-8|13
ASTSIRTGGEKLF
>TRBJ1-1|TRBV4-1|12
ASSQQGRNTEAF
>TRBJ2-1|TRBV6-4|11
ASRELQYFQQF
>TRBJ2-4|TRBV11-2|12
ASSSRLAKNIQY
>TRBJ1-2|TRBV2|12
ASSPRGRKDGYT
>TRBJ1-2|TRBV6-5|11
ASSYSTGYGYT
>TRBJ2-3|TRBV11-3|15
ASSVRPVAGGLDTQY
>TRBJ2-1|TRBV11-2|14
ASSLTPGRGTNEQF
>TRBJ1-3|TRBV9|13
ASSAAGTAGNTIY
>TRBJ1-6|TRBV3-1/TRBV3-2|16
ASSQGLPSTGDNSPLH
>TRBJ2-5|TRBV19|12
ASSRLGGQETQY
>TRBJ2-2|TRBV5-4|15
ASSPPGTKRGTGELF
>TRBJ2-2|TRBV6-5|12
ASSFSQRPGELF
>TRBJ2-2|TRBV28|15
ASRRTGLAANTGELF
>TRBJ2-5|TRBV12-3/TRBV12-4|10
ACAGVGETQY
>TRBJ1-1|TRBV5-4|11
ASSLGELTEAF
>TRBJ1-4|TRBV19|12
ASSIWSGDEKLF
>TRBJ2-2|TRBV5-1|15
ASSLDGQGANTGELF
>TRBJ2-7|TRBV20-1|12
SASNQGGSYEQY
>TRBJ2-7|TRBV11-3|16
ASSPDIGSSGMVYEQY